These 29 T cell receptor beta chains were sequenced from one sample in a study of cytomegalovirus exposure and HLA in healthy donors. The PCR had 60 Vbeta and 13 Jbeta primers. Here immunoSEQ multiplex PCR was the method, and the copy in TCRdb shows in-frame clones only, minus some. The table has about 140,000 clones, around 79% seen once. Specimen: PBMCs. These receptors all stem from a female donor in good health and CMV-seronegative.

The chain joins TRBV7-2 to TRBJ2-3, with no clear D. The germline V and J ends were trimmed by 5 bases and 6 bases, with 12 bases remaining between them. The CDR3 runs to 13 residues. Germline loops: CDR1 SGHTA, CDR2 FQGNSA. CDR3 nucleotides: TGTGCCAGCAGCCCCCCCATGAGGGATACGCAGTATTTT. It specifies CASSPPMRDTQYF.

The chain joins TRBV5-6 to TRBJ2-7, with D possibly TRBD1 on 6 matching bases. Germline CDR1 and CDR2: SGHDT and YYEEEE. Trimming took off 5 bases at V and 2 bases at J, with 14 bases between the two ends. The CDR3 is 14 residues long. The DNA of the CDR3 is TGTGCCAGCAGTTTCGACAGGCTAACCTACGAGCAGTACTTC. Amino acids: CASSFDRLTYEQYF.

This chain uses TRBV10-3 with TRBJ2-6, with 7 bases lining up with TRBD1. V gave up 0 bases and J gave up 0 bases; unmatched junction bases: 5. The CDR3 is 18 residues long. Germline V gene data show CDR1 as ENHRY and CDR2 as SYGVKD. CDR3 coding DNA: TGTGCCATCAGTGAGTCAGGGGGCATGAGCTCTGGGGCCAACGTCCTGACTTTC. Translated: CAISESGGMSSGANVLTF.

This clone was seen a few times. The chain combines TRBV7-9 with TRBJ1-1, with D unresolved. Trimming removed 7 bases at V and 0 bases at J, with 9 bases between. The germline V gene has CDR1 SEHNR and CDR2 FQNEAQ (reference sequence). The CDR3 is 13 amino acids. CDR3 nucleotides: TGTGCCAGCATAGCGAGTTTGAACACTGAAGCTTTCTTT. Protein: CASIASLNTEAFF.

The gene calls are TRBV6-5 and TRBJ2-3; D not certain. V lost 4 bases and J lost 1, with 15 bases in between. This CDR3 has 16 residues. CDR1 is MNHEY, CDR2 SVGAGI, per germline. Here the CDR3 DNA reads TGTGCCAGCAGTTCATTCCGGGTGGTTGGCACAGATACGCAGTATTTT. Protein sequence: CASSSFRVVGTDTQYF.

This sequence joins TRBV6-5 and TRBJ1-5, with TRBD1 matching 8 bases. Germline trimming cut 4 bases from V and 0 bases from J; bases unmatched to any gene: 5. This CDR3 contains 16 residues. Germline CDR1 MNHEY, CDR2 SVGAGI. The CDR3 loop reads CASSSITGGSNQPQHF. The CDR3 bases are TGTGCCAGCAGTTCGATTACAGGGGGTAGCAATCAGCCCCAGCATTTT.

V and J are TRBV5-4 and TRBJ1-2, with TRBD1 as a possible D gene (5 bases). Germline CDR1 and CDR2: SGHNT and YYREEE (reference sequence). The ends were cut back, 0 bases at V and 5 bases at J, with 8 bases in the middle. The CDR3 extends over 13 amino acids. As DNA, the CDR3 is TGTGCCAGCAGCTTGGACAGGAGATATGGCTACACCTTC. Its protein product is CASSLDRRYGYTF.

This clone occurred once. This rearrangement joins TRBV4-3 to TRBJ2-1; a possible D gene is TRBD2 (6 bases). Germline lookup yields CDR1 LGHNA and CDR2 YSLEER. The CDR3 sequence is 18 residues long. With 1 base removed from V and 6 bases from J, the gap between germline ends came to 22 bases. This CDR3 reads CASSQGTGLGRSGNEQFF. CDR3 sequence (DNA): TGCGCCAGCAGCCAAGGGACGGGTCTCGGGAGATCGGGCAATGAGCAGTTCTTC.

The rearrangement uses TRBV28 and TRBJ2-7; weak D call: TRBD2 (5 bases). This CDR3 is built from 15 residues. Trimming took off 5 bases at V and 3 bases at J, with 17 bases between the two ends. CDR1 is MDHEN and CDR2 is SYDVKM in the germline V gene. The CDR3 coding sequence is TGTGCCAGCAGTACGGCCAGCGGAGTTATCTACGAGCAGTACTTC. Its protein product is CASSTASGVIYEQYF. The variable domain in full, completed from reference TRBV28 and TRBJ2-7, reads DVKVTQSSRYLVKRTGEKVFLECVQDMDHENMFWYRQDPGLGLRLIYFSYDVKMKEKGDIPEGYSVSREKKERFSLILESASTNQTSMYLCASSTASGVIYEQYFGPGTRLTVT.

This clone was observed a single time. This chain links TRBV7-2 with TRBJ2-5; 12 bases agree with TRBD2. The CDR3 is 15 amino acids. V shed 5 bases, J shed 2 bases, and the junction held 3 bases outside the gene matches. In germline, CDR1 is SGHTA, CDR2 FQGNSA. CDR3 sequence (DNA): TGTGCCAGCAGCACCGGACTAGCGGGACAAGAGACCCAGTACTTC. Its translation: CASSTGLAGQETQYF.

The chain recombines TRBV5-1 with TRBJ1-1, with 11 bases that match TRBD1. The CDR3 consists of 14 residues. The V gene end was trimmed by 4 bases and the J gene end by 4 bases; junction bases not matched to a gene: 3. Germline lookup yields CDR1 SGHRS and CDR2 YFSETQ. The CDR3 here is CASSSGTGGTEAFF. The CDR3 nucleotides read TGCGCCAGCAGCAGCGGGACAGGGGGCACTGAAGCTTTCTTT.

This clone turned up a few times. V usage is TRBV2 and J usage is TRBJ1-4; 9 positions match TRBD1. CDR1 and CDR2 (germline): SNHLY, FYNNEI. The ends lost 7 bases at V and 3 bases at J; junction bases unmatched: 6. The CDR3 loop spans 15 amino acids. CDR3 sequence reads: CASKVYRGPNEKLFF. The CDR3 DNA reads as TGTGCCAGCAAAGTGTACAGGGGGCCTAATGAAAAACTGTTTTTT.

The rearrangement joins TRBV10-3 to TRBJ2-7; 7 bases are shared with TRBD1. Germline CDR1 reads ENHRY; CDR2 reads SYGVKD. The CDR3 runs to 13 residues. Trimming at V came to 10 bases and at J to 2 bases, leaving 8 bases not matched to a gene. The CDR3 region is CATNRDSAYEQYF. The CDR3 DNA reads TGTGCCACCAATCGGGACAGTGCCTACGAGCAGTACTTC.

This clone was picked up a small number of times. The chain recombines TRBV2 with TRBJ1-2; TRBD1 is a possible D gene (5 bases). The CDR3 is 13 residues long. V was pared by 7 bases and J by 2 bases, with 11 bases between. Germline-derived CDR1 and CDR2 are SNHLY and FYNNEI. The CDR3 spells CASTTGGNYGYTF. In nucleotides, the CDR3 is TGTGCCAGCACCACCGGGGGGAACTATGGCTACACCTTC.

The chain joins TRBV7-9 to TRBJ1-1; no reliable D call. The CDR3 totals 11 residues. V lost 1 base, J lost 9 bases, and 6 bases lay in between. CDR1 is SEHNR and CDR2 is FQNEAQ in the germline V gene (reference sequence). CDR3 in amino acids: CASSLGPKAFF. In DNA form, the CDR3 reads TGTGCCAGCAGCTTAGGGCCGAAAGCTTTCTTT. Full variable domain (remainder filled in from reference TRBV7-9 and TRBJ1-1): DTGVSQNPRHKITKRGQNVTFRCDPISEHNRLYWYRQTLGQGPEFLTYFQNEAQLEKSRLLSDRFSAERPKGSFSTLEIQRTEQGDSAMYLCASSLGPKAFFGQGTRLTVV.

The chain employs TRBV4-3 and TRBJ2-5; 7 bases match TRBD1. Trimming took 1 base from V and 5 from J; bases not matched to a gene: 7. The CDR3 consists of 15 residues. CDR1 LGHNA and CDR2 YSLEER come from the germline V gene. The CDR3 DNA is TGCGCCAGCAGCCAAGGCACAGGGGCCTGGGAGACCCAGTACTTC. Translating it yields CASSQGTGAWETQYF.

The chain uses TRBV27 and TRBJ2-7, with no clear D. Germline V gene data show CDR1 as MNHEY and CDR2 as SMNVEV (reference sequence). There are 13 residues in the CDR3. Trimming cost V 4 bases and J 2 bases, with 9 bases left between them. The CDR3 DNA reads TGTGCCAGCAGTTCTCAGCGAACCTACGAGCAGTACTTC. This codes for CASSSQRTYEQYF.

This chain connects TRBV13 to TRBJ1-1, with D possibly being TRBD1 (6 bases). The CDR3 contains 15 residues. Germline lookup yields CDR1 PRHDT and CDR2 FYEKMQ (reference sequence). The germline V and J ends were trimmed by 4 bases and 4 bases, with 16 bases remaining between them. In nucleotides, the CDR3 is TGTGCCAGCAGCTGGGACGGGGGGCGAATCACTGAAGCTTTCTTT. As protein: CASSWDGGRITEAFF.

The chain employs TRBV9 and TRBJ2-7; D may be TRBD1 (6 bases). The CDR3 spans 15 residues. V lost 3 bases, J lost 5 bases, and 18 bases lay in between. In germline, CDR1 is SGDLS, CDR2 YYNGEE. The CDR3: CASSALSTGTHEQYF. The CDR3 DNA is TGTGCCAGCAGCGCCCTTTCGACAGGTACCCACGAGCAGTACTTC.

In nucleotides, the CDR3 is TGCGCCAGCAGCCACCTCGGCCGGGGGGGCTACGAGCAGTACTTC. Its protein is CASSHLGRGGYEQYF. The chain uses TRBV4-1 and TRBJ2-7; TRBD2 matches 8 bases. Trimming at V came to 3 bases and at J to 3 bases, leaving 7 bases not matched to a gene. CDR3 length equals 15 residues. From germline, CDR1 is MGHRA and CDR2 YSYEKL.

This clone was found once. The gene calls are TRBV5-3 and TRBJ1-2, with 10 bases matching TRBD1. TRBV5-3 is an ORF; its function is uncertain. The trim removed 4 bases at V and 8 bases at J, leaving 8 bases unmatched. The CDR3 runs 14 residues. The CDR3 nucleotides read TGTGCCAGAAGCCAGGGACAGGGGAGGGAGGGCTACACCTTC. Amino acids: CARSQGQGREGYTF.

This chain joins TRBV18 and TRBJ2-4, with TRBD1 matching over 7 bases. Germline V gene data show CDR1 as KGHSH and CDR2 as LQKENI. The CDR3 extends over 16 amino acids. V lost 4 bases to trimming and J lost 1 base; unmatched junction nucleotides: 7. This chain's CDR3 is CASSLMPDRAKNIQYF. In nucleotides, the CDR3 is TGTGCCAGCTCACTAATGCCGGACAGGGCCAAAAACATTCAGTACTTC.

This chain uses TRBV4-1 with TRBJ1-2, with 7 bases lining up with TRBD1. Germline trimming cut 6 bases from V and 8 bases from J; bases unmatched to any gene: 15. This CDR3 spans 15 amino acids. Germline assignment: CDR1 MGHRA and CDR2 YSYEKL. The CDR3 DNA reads TGCGCCAGCAGGCGAGGGACGATTTACAGGGGCGGCTACACCTTC. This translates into CASRRGTIYRGGYTF.

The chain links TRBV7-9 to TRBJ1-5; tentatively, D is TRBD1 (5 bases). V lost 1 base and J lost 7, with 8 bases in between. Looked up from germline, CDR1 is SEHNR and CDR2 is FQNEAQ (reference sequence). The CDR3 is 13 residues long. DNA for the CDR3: TGTGCCAGCAGCTTAGGACAGTCCCAGCCCCAGCATTTT. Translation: CASSLGQSQPQHF. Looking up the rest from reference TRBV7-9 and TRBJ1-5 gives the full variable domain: DTGVSQNPRHKITKRGQNVTFRCDPISEHNRLYWYRQTLGQGPEFLTYFQNEAQLEKSRLLSDRFSAERPKGSFSTLEIQRTEQGDSAMYLCASSLGQSQPQHFGDGTRLSIL.

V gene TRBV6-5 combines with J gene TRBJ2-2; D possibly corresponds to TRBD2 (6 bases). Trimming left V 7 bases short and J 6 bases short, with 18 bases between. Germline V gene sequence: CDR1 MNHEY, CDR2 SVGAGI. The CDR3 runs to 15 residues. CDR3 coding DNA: TGTGCCAGCACCCTAAGTCCGCGGGGAGCCGGGGAGCTGTTTTTT. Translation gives CASTLSPRGAGELFF.

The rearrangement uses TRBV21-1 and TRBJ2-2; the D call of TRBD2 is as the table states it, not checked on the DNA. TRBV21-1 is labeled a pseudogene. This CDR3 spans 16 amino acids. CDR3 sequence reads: CASSKVGRRTTGELFF. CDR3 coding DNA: TGTGCCAGCAGCAAAGTGGGGAGGCGGACTACCGGGGAGCTGTTTTTT.

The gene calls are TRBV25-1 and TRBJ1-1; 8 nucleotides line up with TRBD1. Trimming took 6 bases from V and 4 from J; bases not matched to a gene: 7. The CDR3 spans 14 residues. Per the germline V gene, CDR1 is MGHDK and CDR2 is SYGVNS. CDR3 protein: CASSEPGQATEAFF. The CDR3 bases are TGTGCCAGCAGCGAACCGGGACAGGCCACTGAAGCTTTCTTT.

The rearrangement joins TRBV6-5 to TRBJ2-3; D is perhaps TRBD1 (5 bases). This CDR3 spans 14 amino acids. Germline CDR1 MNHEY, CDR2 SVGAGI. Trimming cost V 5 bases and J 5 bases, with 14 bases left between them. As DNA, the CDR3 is TGTGCCAGCAGTCGCCGCCTCCAGGGAGATACGCAGTATTTT. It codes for CASSRRLQGDTQYF.

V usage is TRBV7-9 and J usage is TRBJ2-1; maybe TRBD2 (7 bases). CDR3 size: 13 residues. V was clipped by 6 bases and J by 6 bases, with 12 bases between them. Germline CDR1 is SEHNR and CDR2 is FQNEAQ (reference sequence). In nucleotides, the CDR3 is TGTGCCAGCAGTCGGGGGGCTGGCAATGAGCAGTTCTTC. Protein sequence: CASSRGAGNEQFF.